This TCR beta chain was captured in a study of cytomegalovirus exposure and HLA in healthy donors. A single count supports this clone. The PCR had 60 Vbeta and 13 Jbeta primers. Profiled with immunoSEQ multiplex PCR; TCRdb holds only in-frame clones, not every one. The sample carries 150,000 to 200,000 clones, roughly 80% recorded once. Sequencing was done on a sample of PBMCs. This TCR was sampled from a male donor in good health and CMV-seronegative.

The CDR3 sequence: CASSSWGGQGGNTIYF. The CDR3 DNA reads as TGTGCCAGCAGTTCCTGGGGGGGGCAAGGTGGAAACACCATATATTTT. The V and J genes are TRBV27 and TRBJ1-3; perhaps TRBD1 as D (6 bases). V was pared by 4 bases and J by 3 bases, with 16 bases between. Germline V gene lookup returns CDR1 MNHEY and CDR2 SMNVEV (reference sequence). CDR3 length: 16 residues.